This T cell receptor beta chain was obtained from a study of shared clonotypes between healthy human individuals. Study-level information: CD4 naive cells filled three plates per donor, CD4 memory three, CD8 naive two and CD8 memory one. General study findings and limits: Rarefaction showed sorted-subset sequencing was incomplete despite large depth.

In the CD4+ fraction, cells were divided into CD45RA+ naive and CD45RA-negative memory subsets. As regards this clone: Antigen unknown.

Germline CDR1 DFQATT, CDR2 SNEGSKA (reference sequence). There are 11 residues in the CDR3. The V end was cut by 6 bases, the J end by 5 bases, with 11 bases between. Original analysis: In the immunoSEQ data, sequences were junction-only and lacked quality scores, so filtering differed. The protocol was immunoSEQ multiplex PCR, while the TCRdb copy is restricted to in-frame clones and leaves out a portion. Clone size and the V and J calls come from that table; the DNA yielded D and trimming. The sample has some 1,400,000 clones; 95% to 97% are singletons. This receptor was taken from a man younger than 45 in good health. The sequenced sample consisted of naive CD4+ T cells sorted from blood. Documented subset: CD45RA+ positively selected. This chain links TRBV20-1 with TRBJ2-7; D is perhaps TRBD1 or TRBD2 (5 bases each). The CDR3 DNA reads TGCAGTGCGGGGGATAGGAACGAGCAGTACTTC. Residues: CSAGDRNEQYF.